This passage covers 21 T cell receptor beta chains from one sample sequenced in a study of cytomegalovirus exposure and HLA in healthy donors. In the PCR, 60 Vbeta and 13 Jbeta primers were used. Assay: immunoSEQ multiplex PCR; the TCRdb copy retains only in-frame clones and omits some. The sample yields under 200,000 clones, about 80% seen once. Sample: PBMCs. The receptors come from a woman between 25 and 40 years old in good health and CMV-seropositive.

This clone is medium-sized (0.01 to 0.1%). The V call is TRBV28, the J call TRBJ1-1, with 10 bases lining up with TRBD1. The CDR3 is 14 residues long. In germline, CDR1 is MDHEN, CDR2 SYDVKM. The junction had 5 bases not matched to a gene; V was cut back by 6 bases and J by 4 bases. The CDR3 loop is CASRDRGGGTEAFF. CDR3 coding DNA: TGTGCCAGCAGGGACAGGGGGGGCGGCACTGAAGCTTTCTTT.

The chain joins TRBV10-3 to TRBJ2-7, with D perhaps TRBD1 (7 bases). This CDR3 contains 12 residues. CDR1 and CDR2 from the germline V gene are ENHRY and SYGVKD. Trimming pared 11 bases from V and 2 bases from J, leaving 13 bases between. This chain's CDR3 is CAAQGTAYEQYF. The CDR3 bases are TGTGCCGCACAGGGGACTGCCTACGAGCAGTACTTC.

The CDR3 loop is CASGLGQPSYEQYF. CDR3 nucleotides: TGTGCCAGCGGTCTGGGACAGCCATCCTACGAGCAGTACTTC. The rearrangement joins TRBV18 to TRBJ2-7, with 7 bases aligning to TRBD1. The CDR3 is 14 residues long. Germline CDR1 and CDR2: KGHSH and LQKENI. Trimming at V came to 8 bases and at J to 1 base, leaving 8 bases not matched to a gene.

V usage is TRBV7-9 and J usage is TRBJ2-1; 12 bases are a match to TRBD2. CDR3 length: 15 amino acids. V shed 1 base, J shed 9 bases, and the junction held 4 bases outside the gene matches. CDR1 is SEHNR and CDR2 is FQNEAQ in the germline V gene (reference sequence). CDR3 DNA: TGTGCCAGCAGCTTAGGACTAGCGGGAGAGGGTGAGCAGTTCTTC. Translated: CASSLGLAGEGEQFF.

The chain is built from TRBV4-2 and TRBJ2-1; 10 nucleotides align to TRBD1. The V gene end was trimmed by 2 bases and the J gene end by 4 bases; junction bases not matched to a gene: 8. Germline loops: CDR1 LGHNA, CDR2 YNFKEQ. The CDR3 length is 17 residues. CDR3: CASSQKGQGSFYNEQFF. The CDR3 DNA is TGTGCCAGCAGCCAAAAGGGACAGGGGTCCTTTTACAATGAGCAGTTCTTC.

The V gene is TRBV19, the J gene TRBJ2-1, with D maybe TRBD1 (5 bases). Germline CDR1 is LNHDA and CDR2 is SQIVND (reference sequence). V lost 5 bases, J lost 6 bases, and 5 bases lay in between. The CDR3 runs 11 residues. The CDR3 region is CASSGANEQFF. The CDR3 nucleotides are TGTGCCAGTAGTGGGGCCAATGAGCAGTTCTTC.

The chain employs TRBV7-9 and TRBJ1-5, with D maybe TRBD1 (6 bases). This CDR3 is built from 18 residues. Deletions cut 8 bases from V and 1 base from J, with 24 bases between. Germline assignment: CDR1 SEHNR and CDR2 FQNEAQ (reference sequence). The CDR3: CASSSFKGGALSNQPQHF. In nucleotides, the CDR3 is TGTGCCAGCTCAAGCTTCAAAGGGGGGGCCTTAAGCAATCAGCCCCAGCATTTT. The variable domain in full, with the rest retrieved from reference TRBV7-9 and TRBJ1-5, is DTGVSQNPRHKITKRGQNVTFRCDPISEHNRLYWYRQTLGQGPEFLTYFQNEAQLEKSRLLSDRFSAERPKGSFSTLEIQRTEQGDSAMYLCASSSFKGGALSNQPQHFGDGTRLSIL.

J is TRBJ2-1 and V is TRBV7-6; 7 bases map to TRBD2. Germline trimming cut 3 bases from V and 6 bases from J; bases unmatched to any gene: 8. The germline V gene has CDR1 SGHVS and CDR2 FNYEAQ. This CDR3 has 15 residues. Here the CDR3 reads CASSLSLAVGNEQFF. As DNA, the CDR3 is TGTGCCAGCAGCTTGTCCCTAGCGGTGGGCAATGAGCAGTTCTTC.

The rearrangement links TRBV30 to TRBJ1-2; D not certain. This CDR3 is built from 13 residues. V shed 2 bases and J shed 4 bases, with 11 bases lying between them. Germline CDR1 and CDR2: GTSNPN and SVGIG (reference sequence). The CDR3 here is CAWSLAVGYGYTF. CDR3 in DNA: TGTGCCTGGAGTCTGGCGGTGGGCTATGGCTACACCTTC.

The J gene is TRBJ1-5, the V gene TRBV6-5, with D possibly matching TRBD1 (6 bases). Trimming pared 2 bases from V and 14 bases from J, leaving 16 bases between. The CDR3 is made up of 13 amino acids. Germline V gene lookup returns CDR1 MNHEY and CDR2 SVGAGI. Written as DNA, the CDR3 is TGTGCCAGCAGTTACGTTAATACCGGGACAAAGCATTTT. Encoded protein: CASSYVNTGTKHF.

In this sample, this clone turned up a few times. In nucleotides, the CDR3 is TGCAGGGCACAAACGGGAATAGAAGCTTTCTTT. Translation gives CRAQTGIEAFF. J is TRBJ1-1 and V is TRBV29-1; D not certain. The length of the CDR3 is 11 residues. Germline CDR1 SQVTM, CDR2 ANQGSEA.

V usage is TRBV19 and J usage is TRBJ1-1; perhaps TRBD1 as D (6 bases). Germline CDR1 LNHDA, CDR2 SQIVND (reference sequence). V lost 1 base, J lost 4 bases, and 10 bases lay in between. There are 14 residues in the CDR3. The CDR3 nucleotides are TGTGCCAGTAGTATAGGACAGGAGATCACTGAAGCTTTCTTT. This encodes CASSIGQEITEAFF.

The rearrangement uses TRBV6-6 and TRBJ1-2, with a possible D match to TRBD1 (5 bases). Deletions cut 0 bases from V and 6 bases from J, with 8 bases between. The CDR3 consists of 13 residues. From germline, CDR1 is MNHNY and CDR2 SVGAGI (reference sequence). This chain's CDR3 is CASSYSGGDGYTF. As DNA, the CDR3 is TGTGCCAGCAGTTACTCTGGGGGGGATGGCTACACCTTC.

The J gene is TRBJ2-1, the V gene TRBV2; 7 bases are shared with TRBD2. V lost 2 bases and J lost 4; bases outside the gene matches: 5. The CDR3 covers 15 residues. CDR1 and CDR2 from the germline V gene are SNHLY and FYNNEI. The CDR3 is CASSERASGYNEQFF. CDR3 DNA sequence: TGTGCCAGCAGTGAAAGGGCTAGCGGATACAATGAGCAGTTCTTC.

The chain recombines TRBV5-4 with TRBJ1-4, with D possibly matching TRBD1 (5 bases). The CDR3 is 14 amino acids. Trimming took 2 bases from V and 2 from J, leaving 7 bases between them. Germline loops: CDR1 SGHNT, CDR2 YYREEE (reference sequence). The CDR3 DNA reads TGTGCCAGCAGCTTCGGGGGTACTAATGAAAAACTGTTTTTT. It encodes CASSFGGTNEKLFF.

The V call is TRBV7-2, the J call TRBJ2-1; 12 positions agree with TRBD2. CDR3 length: 16 residues. Looked up from germline, CDR1 is SGHTA and CDR2 is FQGNSA. Trimming at V came to 3 bases and at J to 4 bases, leaving 4 bases not matched to a gene. The CDR3 DNA reads as TGTGCCAGCAGCTTTGTCGGGACTAGCGGGTACAATGAGCAGTTCTTC. It yields the protein CASSFVGTSGYNEQFF.

This chain links TRBV30 with TRBJ2-3, with D perhaps matching TRBD2 (7 bases). V dropped 3 bases and J dropped 0 bases, with 13 bases sitting between them. This CDR3 has 15 residues. Germline V gene sequence: CDR1 GTSNPN, CDR2 SVGIG (reference sequence). CDR3 nucleotides: TGTGCCTGGAGCGGGGCGGGGGCTAGCACAGATACGCAGTATTTT. Its translation is CAWSGAGASTDTQYF.

The genes are TRBV6-6 and TRBJ2-1, with D possibly TRBD2 on 6 matching bases. Trimming removed 7 bases from V and 3 bases from J, with 13 bases in between. The CDR3 consists of 14 residues. CDR1 and CDR2 (germline): MNHNY, SVGAGI (reference sequence). As DNA, the CDR3 is TGTGCCAGCATTCCGGGACTCATCTACAATGAGCAGTTCTTC. It specifies CASIPGLIYNEQFF.

The J gene is TRBJ1-2, the V gene TRBV28, with D maybe TRBD1 (6 bases). The germline CDR1 and CDR2 sequences are MDHEN and SYDVKM. V was shortened by 4 bases and J by 4 bases, with 13 bases between the two germline ends. The CDR3 consists of 14 residues. This CDR3 is CASSSRDMVYGYTF. The CDR3 DNA reads TGTGCCAGCAGTTCCCGGGACATGGTCTATGGCTACACCTTC.

This clone was recorded a few times. The chain has TRBV6-5 and TRBJ2-4, with 7 bases matching TRBD1. Per germline, CDR1 MNHEY and CDR2 SVGAGI. The trim removed 5 bases at V and 1 base at J, leaving 2 bases unmatched. This CDR3 is built from 14 residues. CDR3 coding DNA: TGTGCCAGCAGTATGGGACAGGCCAAAAACATTCAGTACTTC. Amino acid sequence: CASSMGQAKNIQYF.

The gene calls are TRBV7-8 and TRBJ1-2, with 7 nucleotides matching TRBD1. V trimming: 4 bases; J trimming: 4 bases; junction bases outside the gene matches: 9. Germline assignment: CDR1 SGHVS and CDR2 FQNEAQ. The CDR3 sequence is 15 residues long. The CDR3 here is CASSYSPGGLYGYTF. DNA for the CDR3: TGTGCCAGCAGCTATTCGCCAGGGGGTCTCTATGGCTACACCTTC. The full variable domain, with the rest looked up from reference TRBV7-8 and TRBJ1-2, is GAGVSQSPRYKVAKRGQDVALRCDPISGHVSLFWYQQALGQGPEFLTYFQNEAQLDKSGLPSDRFFAERPEGSVSTLKIQRTQQEDSAVYLCASSYSPGGLYGYTFGSGTRLTVV.